The 2 T cell receptor beta chains listed next were all sequenced from one sample in a study of breast tumors, draining lymph nodes, adjacent tissues. TCRdb analysed the multiplex PCR reads with MiXCR anew, one entry per CDR3 protein. This sample has some 120,000 distinct CDR3 sequences, with roughly 21% found just once. Breast cancer patients provided tissue from their axillary draining lymph nodes. The sample taken for sequencing was axillary lymph node tissue. These receptors all come from a female donor with breast cancer. Some clones in this sample may be carry-over from other donors' samples.

Comments on this clonotype: Since a much larger clone is just one base distant, this may be a read error. V is TRBV11-2 and J is TRBJ1-2; weak D call: TRBD1 (5 bases). Trimming took off 1 base at V and 9 bases at J, with 15 bases between the two ends. CDR3 length: 14 amino acids. Germline V lookup: CDR1 SGHAT, CDR2 FQNNGV. The CDR3 reads CASSLGQAGVRYTF. The CDR3 nucleotides read TGTGCCAGCAGCTTAGGGCAGGCGGGGGTCCGCTACACCTTC.

This clonotype was recorded many times. The genes are TRBV29-1 and TRBJ2-3, with D possibly being TRBD1 (5 bases). Germline CDR1 SQVTM, CDR2 ANQGSEA. V gave up 5 bases and J gave up 3 bases, with 9 bases separating them. This CDR3 is built from 12 residues. Here the CDR3 DNA reads TGCAGCGTTCAGAAGGGGACAGATACGCAGTATTTT. It yields the protein CSVQKGTDTQYF.